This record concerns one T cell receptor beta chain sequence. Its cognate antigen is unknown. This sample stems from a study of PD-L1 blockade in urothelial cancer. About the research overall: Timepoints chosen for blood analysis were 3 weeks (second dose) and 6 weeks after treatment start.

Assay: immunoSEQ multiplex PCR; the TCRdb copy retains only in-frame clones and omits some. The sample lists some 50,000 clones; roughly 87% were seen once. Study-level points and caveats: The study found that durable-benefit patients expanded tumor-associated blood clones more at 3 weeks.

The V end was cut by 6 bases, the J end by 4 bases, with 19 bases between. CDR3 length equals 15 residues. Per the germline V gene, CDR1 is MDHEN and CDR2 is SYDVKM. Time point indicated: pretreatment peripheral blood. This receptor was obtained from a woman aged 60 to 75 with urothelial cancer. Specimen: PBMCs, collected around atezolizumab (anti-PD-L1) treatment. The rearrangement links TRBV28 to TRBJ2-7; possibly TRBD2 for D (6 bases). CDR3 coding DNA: TGTGCCAGCAGACAGACCCCGGGAGAGGGTTACGAGCAGTACTTC. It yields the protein CASRQTPGEGYEQYF. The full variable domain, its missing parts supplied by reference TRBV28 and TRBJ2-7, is DVKVTQSSRYLVKRTGEKVFLECVQDMDHENMFWYRQDPGLGLRLIYFSYDVKMKEKGDIPEGYSVSREKKERFSLILESASTNQTSMYLCASRQTPGEGYEQYFGPGTRLTVT.